This TCR beta chain was documented in a study of blood T cell repertoires in COVID-19. The CDR3 contains 15 residues. Germline V lookup: CDR1 SGHNT, CDR2 YYREEE (reference sequence). Trimming left V 0 bases short and J 3 bases short, with 12 bases between. Libraries were prepared by immunoSEQ multiplex PCR; TCRdb keeps only in-frame clonotypes and omits some of them. The sample holds around 260,000 clones; 80% to 95% are singletons and the top ten take over 2%. This chain joins TRBV5-4 and TRBJ1-2; D remains unclear. The specimen sequenced was peripheral blood. The sequence was obtained from a woman younger than 45 with COVID-19, enrolled during active disease. The CDR3 DNA reads TGTGCCAGCAGCTTGGGGGGAGGCGGGGACTATGGCTACACCTTC. Residues: CASSLGGGGDYGYTF.